The T cell receptor (beta chain) described here comes from a study of T cells after yellow fever vaccination. Many counts were recorded for this clonotype. What it binds is unknown. The CDR3 is made up of 15 amino acids. CDR1 and CDR2 (germline): MNHEY, SVGAGI. The V end lost 6 bases, the J end lost 0 bases, and 15 bases lay between the germline ends. 5'RACE template switching produced TCR cDNA carrying a universal primer site and UMIs. TCRdb ran MiXCR on the 5' RACE reads and lists one entry per CDR3 protein. The repertoire includes hundreds of thousands of distinct CDR3 sequences, 15% to 20% of them detected once, and 15% to 20% sits in the top ten. General study findings and limits: Primary-vaccination clones mostly resurfaced post-booster (96% CD4, roughly 90% CD8). The bulk population could contribute abundant contaminating clonotypes to FACS-sorted repertoires.

The chain employs TRBV6-5 and TRBJ2-7; no reliable D call. The specimen comprised PBMCs, sampled before the yellow fever booster vaccination. This sequence was found in a man in his late teens or twenties who received the YFV17D yellow fever vaccine. The CDR3 protein is CASRTIGRYSYEQYF. In nucleotides, the CDR3 is TGTGCCAGCAGAACCATAGGACGGTACTCCTACGAGCAGTACTTC.